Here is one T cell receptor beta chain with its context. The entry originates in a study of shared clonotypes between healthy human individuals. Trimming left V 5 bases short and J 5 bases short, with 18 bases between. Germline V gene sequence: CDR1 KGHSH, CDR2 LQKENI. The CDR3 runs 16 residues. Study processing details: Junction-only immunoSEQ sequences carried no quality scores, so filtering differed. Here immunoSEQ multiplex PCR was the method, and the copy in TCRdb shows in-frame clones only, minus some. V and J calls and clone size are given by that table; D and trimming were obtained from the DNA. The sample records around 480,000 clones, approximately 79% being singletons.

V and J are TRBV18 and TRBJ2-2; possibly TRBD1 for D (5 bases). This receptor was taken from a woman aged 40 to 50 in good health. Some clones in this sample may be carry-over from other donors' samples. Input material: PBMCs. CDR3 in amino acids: CASSTSGRIGTGELFF. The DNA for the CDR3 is TGTGCCAGCTCAACTTCAGGGCGTATTGGAACCGGGGAGCTGTTTTTT.